This T cell receptor beta chain was profiled in a study of blood T cell repertoires in COVID-19. Across the study: Spain, Italy and the United States supplied samples that represented acute and convalescent COVID-19.

In the original processing: Nucleated cell number was recorded as an estimate derived from reference gene primer amplification. Clones were read by immunoSEQ multiplex PCR, and TCRdb kept only the in-frame ones, dropping some. V and J calls and clone size are copied from that table; D and trimming were computed from the DNA. The profile shows fewer than 150,000 clones, around 85% of them singletons. This clone showed up just a few times. V trimming: 1 base; J trimming: 5 bases; junction bases outside the gene matches: 12. Germline lookup yields CDR1 KGHSH and CDR2 LQKENI. This CDR3 has 18 residues. The specimen sequenced was peripheral blood. This chain connects TRBV18 to TRBJ2-2, with 8 bases aligning to TRBD2. This TCR derives from a woman between 45 and 65 years old who had recovered from COVID-19. As DNA, the CDR3 is TGTGCCAGCTCACCACTCATGGTCCGGGAGGGCCTGACCGGGGAGCTGTTTTTT. It is translated as CASSPLMVREGLTGELFF.